This record covers a single TCR beta chain. V gave up 4 bases and J gave up 6 bases; unmatched junction bases: 3. Germline assignment: CDR1 SGHNT and CDR2 YYREEE (reference sequence). The CDR3 is 13 amino acids. The repertoire was sequenced with immunoSEQ multiplex PCR; TCRdb's copy has only in-frame clones and lacks some. The sample shows roughly 66,000 clones, less than 85% of them seen only once. This sample is drawn from a study of blood T cell repertoires in COVID-19. Whole-study context: In each case, the material was cDNA or gDNA derived from T cells, B-cell-depleted T cells, or PBMCs.

Material for sequencing was peripheral blood. The receptor was derived from a man aged 55 to 69 with acute or convalescent COVID-19. The chain has TRBV5-4 and TRBJ1-2, with 10 bases aligning to TRBD1. CDR3 sequence (DNA): TGTGCCAGCAGCCTGGACAGGGGGAATGGCTACACCTTC. Its translation is CASSLDRGNGYTF.